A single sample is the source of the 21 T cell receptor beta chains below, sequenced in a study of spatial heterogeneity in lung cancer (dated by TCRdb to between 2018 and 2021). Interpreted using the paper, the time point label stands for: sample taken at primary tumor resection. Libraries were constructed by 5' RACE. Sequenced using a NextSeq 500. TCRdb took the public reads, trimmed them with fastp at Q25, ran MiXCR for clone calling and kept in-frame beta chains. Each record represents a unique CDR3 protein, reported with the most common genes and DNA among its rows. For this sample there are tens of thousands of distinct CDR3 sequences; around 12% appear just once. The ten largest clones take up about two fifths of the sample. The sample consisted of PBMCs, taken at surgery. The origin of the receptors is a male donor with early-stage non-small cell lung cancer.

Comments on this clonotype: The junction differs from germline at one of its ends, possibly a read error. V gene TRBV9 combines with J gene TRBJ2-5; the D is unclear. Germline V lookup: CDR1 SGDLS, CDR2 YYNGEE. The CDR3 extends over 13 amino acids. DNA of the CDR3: TGTGCCAGCAGCCCTCACAGAGAAGAGACCCTGTACTTC. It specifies CASSPHREETLYF.

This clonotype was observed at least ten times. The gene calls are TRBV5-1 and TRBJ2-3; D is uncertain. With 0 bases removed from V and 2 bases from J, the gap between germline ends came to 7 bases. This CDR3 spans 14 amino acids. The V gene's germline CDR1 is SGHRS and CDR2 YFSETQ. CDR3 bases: TGCGCCAGCAGCTTGGGTCTGATCACAGATACGCAGTATTTT. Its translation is CASSLGLITDTQYF.

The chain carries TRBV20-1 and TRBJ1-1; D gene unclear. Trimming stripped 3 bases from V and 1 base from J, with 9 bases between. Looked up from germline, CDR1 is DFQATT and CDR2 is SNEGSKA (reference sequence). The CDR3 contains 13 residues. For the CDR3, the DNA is TGCAGTGCTAGCTTTAGGGAGAACACTGAAGCTTTCTTT. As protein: CSASFRENTEAFF.

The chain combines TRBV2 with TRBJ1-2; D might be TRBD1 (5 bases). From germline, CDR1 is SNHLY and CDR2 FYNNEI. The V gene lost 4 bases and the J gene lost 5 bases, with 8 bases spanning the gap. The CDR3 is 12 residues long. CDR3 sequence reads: CASSAGEYGYTF. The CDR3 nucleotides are TGTGCCAGCAGTGCGGGGGAATATGGCTACACCTTC.

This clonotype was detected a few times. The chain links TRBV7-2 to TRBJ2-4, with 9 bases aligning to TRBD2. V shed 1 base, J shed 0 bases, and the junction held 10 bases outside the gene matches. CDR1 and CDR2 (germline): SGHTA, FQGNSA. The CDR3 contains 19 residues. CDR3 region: CASSLESSGDPLAKNIQYF. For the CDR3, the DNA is TGTGCCAGCAGCTTAGAGTCTAGCGGGGACCCACTAGCCAAAAACATTCAGTACTTC.

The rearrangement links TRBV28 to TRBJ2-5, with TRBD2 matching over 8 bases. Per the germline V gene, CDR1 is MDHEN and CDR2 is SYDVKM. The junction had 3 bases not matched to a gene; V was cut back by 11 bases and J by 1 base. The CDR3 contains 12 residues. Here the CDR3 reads CAGGGPQETQYF. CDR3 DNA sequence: TGTGCCGGCGGGGGGCCCCAAGAGACCCAGTACTTC.

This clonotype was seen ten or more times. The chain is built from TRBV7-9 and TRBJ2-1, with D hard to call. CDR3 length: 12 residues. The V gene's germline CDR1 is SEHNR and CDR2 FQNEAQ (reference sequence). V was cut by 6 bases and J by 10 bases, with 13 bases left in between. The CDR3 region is CASSRSYEEQFF. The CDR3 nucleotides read TGTGCCAGCAGTCGGAGTTATGAAGAGCAGTTCTTC.

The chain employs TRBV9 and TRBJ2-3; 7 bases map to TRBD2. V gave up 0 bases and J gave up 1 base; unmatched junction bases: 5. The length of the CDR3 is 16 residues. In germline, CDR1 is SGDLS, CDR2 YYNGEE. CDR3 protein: CASSVVASGGTDTQYF. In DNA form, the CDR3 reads TGTGCCAGCAGCGTAGTGGCTAGCGGCGGCACAGATACGCAGTATTTT.

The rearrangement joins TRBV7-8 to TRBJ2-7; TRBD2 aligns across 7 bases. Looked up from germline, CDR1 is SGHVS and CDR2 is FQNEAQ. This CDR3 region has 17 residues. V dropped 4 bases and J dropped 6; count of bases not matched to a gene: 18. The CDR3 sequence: CASSSSSFGTGGPEQYF. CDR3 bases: TGTGCCAGCAGCTCCTCGTCATTTGGGACGGGGGGTCCCGAGCAGTACTTC.

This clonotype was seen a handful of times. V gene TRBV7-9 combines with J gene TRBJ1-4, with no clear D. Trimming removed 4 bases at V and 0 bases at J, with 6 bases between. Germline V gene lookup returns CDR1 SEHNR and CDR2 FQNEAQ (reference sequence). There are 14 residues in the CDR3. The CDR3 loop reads CASSSGTTNEKLFF. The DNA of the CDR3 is TGTGCCAGCAGCTCCGGGACAACTAATGAAAAACTGTTTTTT. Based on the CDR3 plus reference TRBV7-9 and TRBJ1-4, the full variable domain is DTGVSQNPRHKITKRGQNVTFRCDPISEHNRLYWYRQTLGQGPEFLTYFQNEAQLEKSRLLSDRFSAERPKGSFSTLEIQRTEQGDSAMYLCASSSGTTNEKLFFGSGTQLSVL.

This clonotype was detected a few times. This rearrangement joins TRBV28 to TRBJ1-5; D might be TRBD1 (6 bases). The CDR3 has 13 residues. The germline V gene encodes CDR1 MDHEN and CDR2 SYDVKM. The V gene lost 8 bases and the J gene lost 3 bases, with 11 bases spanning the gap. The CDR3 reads CASQRGNNQPQHF. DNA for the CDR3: TGTGCCAGCCAGAGGGGGAACAATCAGCCCCAGCATTTT. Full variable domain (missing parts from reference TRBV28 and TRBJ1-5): DVKVTQSSRYLVKRTGEKVFLECVQDMDHENMFWYRQDPGLGLRLIYFSYDVKMKEKGDIPEGYSVSREKKERFSLILESASTNQTSMYLCASQRGNNQPQHFGDGTRLSIL.

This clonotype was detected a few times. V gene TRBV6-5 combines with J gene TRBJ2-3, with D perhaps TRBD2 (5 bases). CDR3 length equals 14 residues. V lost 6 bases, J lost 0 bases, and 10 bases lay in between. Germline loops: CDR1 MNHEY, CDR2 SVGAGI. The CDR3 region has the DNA TGTGCCAGCAGGGAAGCGGTGAGCACAGATACGCAGTATTTT. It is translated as CASREAVSTDTQYF.

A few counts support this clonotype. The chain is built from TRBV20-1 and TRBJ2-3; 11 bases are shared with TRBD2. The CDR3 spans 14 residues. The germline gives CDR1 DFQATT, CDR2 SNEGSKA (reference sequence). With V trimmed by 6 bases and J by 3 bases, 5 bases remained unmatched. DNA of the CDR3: TGCAGTGCGAGACTAGCGGGATGGACAGATACGCAGTATTTT. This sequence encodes CSARLAGWTDTQYF.

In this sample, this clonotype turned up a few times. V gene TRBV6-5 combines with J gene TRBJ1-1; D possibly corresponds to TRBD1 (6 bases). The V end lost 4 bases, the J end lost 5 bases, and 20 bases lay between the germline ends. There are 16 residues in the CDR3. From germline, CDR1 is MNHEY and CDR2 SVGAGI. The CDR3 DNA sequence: TGTGCCAGCAGTTCCCACAGGGCGCCCGTAGGTACTGAAGCTTTCTTT. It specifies CASSSHRAPVGTEAFF.

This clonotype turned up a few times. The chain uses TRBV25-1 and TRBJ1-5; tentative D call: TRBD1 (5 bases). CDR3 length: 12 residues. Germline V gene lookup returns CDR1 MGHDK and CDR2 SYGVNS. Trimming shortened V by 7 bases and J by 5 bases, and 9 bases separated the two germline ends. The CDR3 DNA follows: TGTGCCAGCATGGGGGATTATCAGCCCCAGCATTTT. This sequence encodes CASMGDYQPQHF.

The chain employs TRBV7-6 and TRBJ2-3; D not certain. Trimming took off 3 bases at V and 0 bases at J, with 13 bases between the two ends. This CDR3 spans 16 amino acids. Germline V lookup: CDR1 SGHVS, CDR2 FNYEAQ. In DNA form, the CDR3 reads TGTGCCAGCAGCTTTGCAAACTATCAGAGCACAGATACGCAGTATTTT. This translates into CASSFANYQSTDTQYF.

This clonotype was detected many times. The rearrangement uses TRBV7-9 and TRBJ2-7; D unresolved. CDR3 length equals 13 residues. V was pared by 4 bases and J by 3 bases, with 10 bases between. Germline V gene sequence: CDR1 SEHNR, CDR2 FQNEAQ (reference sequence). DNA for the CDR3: TGTGCCAGCAGCTCTTCCCGGCGCTACGAGCAGTACTTC. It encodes CASSSSRRYEQYF. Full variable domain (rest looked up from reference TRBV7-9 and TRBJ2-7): DTGVSQNPRHKITKRGQNVTFRCDPISEHNRLYWYRQTLGQGPEFLTYFQNEAQLEKSRLLSDRFSAERPKGSFSTLEIQRTEQGDSAMYLCASSSSRRYEQYFGPGTRLTVT.

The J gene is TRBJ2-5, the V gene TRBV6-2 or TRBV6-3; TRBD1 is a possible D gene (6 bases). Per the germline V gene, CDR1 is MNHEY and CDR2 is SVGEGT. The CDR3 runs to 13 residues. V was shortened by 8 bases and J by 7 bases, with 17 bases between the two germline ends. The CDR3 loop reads CASVAGVSGTQYF. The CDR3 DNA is TGTGCCAGCGTAGCAGGGGTAAGCGGGACCCAGTACTTC.

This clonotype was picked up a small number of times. The CDR3 DNA reads TGTGCCAGCAGCTTAGCGATTGGGAGGGGCTCAGCTAATGAGCAGTTCTTC. Protein sequence: CASSLAIGRGSANEQFF. The rearrangement uses TRBV7-2 and TRBJ2-1; 7 nucleotides line up with TRBD2. V lost 0 bases to trimming and J lost 7 bases; unmatched junction nucleotides: 12. The length of the CDR3 is 17 residues. Per germline, CDR1 SGHTA and CDR2 FQGNSA. The full variable domain, its missing parts supplied by reference TRBV7-2 and TRBJ2-1, is GAGVSQSPSNKVTEKGKDVELRCDPISGHTALYWYRQSLGQGLEFLIYFQGNSAPDKSGLPSDRFSAERTGGSVSTLTIQRTQQEDSAVYLCASSLAIGRGSANEQFFGPGTRLTVL.

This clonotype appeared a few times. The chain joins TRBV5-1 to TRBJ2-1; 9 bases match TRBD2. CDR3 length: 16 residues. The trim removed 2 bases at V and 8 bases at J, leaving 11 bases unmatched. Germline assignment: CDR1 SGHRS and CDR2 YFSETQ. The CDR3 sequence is CASSFEAGGFTDEQFF. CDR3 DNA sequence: TGCGCCAGCAGCTTCGAGGCGGGAGGGTTTACCGATGAGCAGTTCTTC.

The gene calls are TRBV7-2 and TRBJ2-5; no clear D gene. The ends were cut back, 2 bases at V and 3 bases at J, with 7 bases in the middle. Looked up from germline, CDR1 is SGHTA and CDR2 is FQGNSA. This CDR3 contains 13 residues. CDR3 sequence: CASSLSTKETQYF. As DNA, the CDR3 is TGTGCCAGCAGCTTATCGACGAAAGAGACCCAGTACTTC.